The 28 T cell receptor beta chains below were found in one sample sequenced in a study of cytomegalovirus exposure and HLA in healthy donors. Produced via immunoSEQ multiplex PCR; TCRdb's table is partial and in-frame only. The sample has fewer than 350,000 clones; approximately 88% are singletons. Sample: PBMCs. Receptor source: a woman in her late teens or twenties in good health and CMV-seronegative.

The rearrangement uses TRBV28 and TRBJ2-7; the match to TRBD2 covers 8 bases. Trimming at V came to 8 bases and at J to 1 base, leaving 7 bases not matched to a gene. The CDR3 length is 14 residues. The germline gives CDR1 MDHEN, CDR2 SYDVKM. Here the CDR3 reads CASGLAGISYEQYF. The CDR3 nucleotides read TGTGCCAGCGGCCTAGCGGGCATTTCCTACGAGCAGTACTTC.

The rearrangement joins TRBV6-1 to TRBJ2-4; tentative D call: TRBD2 (6 bases). The CDR3 is 17 amino acids. Germline CDR1 reads MNHNS; CDR2 reads SASEGT. V shed 2 bases and J shed 6 bases, with 20 bases lying between them. The CDR3 loop reads CASSEIPRLTGGNIQYF. CDR3 nucleotides: TGTGCCAGCAGTGAAATTCCCCGGTTGACCGGGGGAAACATTCAGTACTTC.

The rearrangement uses TRBV7-3 and TRBJ1-1; no definite D call. V lost 8 bases and J lost 6, with 16 bases in between. CDR1 and CDR2 (germline): SGHTA, FQGTGA. The CDR3 has 13 residues. This CDR3 is CASRPPEVPEAFF. CDR3 nucleotide sequence: TGTGCCAGCCGCCCCCCGGAGGTACCTGAAGCTTTCTTT.

The CDR3, as DNA: TGTGCCAGCAAGGGGGCAGCCACCTACGAGCAGTACTTC. This encodes CASKGAATYEQYF. The J gene is TRBJ2-7, the V gene TRBV6-1; TRBD1 matches at 7 bases. Losses at the gene ends were 7 bases for V and 2 bases for J; bases not matched to a gene: 5. Germline V gene sequence: CDR1 MNHNS, CDR2 SASEGT. The length of the CDR3 is 13 residues.

The V call is TRBV27, the J call TRBJ2-3; 9 bases align to TRBD2. The germline CDR1 and CDR2 sequences are MNHEY and SMNVEV (reference sequence). After removal of 5 bases from V and 4 bases from J, the junction contained 13 bases not matched to a gene. The CDR3 length is 17 residues. The chain's CDR3 is CASSRLGIAGAADTQYF. The CDR3 coding sequence is TGTGCCAGCAGTCGGCTTGGAATAGCGGGAGCCGCAGATACGCAGTATTTT.

The J gene is TRBJ2-1, the V gene TRBV5-1; D possibly corresponds to TRBD1 (5 bases). The germline gives CDR1 SGHRS, CDR2 YFSETQ. V shed 7 bases and J shed 6 bases, with 14 bases lying between them. This CDR3 spans 13 amino acids. CDR3 DNA sequence: TGCGCCAGCGCAAGGGGCACCGTCAATGAGCAGTTCTTC. It translates to CASARGTVNEQFF.

The chain uses TRBV5-1 and TRBJ2-1; 10 bases fit TRBD2. Germline V gene sequence: CDR1 SGHRS, CDR2 YFSETQ. This CDR3 is built from 21 residues. Trimming cost V 1 base and J 0 bases; bases outside gene matches: 16. In DNA, the CDR3 is TGCGCCAGCAGCTTGATTCTGCGTTCTGGAGCGGGAGGGAGCTCCTACAATGAGCAGTTCTTC. It specifies CASSLILRSGAGGSSYNEQFF.

The chain is built from TRBV5-1 and TRBJ1-1; 7 bases agree with TRBD1. The V gene's germline CDR1 is SGHRS and CDR2 YFSETQ. Unmatched junction bases numbered 1, after V lost 1 base and J lost 1 base. There are 14 residues in the CDR3. In DNA, the CDR3 is TGCGCCAGCAGCTTGCGGACAGGGAACACTGAAGCTTTCTTT. The encoded protein is CASSLRTGNTEAFF.

This chain uses TRBV28 with TRBJ2-7; D remains unclear. Germline assignment: CDR1 MDHEN and CDR2 SYDVKM. The CDR3 loop spans 14 amino acids. V lost 7 bases and J 6 bases, leaving 19 bases between the germline ends. The CDR3 sequence: CASTPEISIREQYF. DNA for the CDR3: TGTGCCAGCACCCCGGAGATAAGCATACGCGAGCAGTACTTC.

The chain uses TRBV10-1 and TRBJ1-2, with TRBD1 as a possible D gene (6 bases). CDR1 is WNHNN, CDR2 SYGVQD, per germline (reference sequence). The CDR3 sequence is 18 residues long. Trimming took off 8 bases at V and 7 bases at J, with 32 bases between the two ends. CDR3 loop: CASFLLRSFDRRLCGYTF. The CDR3 DNA is TGCGCCAGCTTCCTTCTTCGCTCCTTTGACAGGCGGCTATGTGGCTACACCTTC.

The chain has TRBV6-1 and TRBJ2-1; TRBD2 matches at 8 bases. The V segment lost 4 bases and the J segment 4 bases; nucleotides outside the gene matches: 6. CDR1 MNHNS and CDR2 SASEGT come from the germline V gene. The CDR3 contains 15 residues. CDR3 in amino acids: CASSAQSGSYNEQFF. CDR3 sequence (DNA): TGTGCCAGCAGTGCCCAAAGCGGGAGTTACAATGAGCAGTTCTTC.

The J gene is TRBJ1-2, the V gene TRBV7-2; 8 bases match TRBD1. Per the germline V gene, CDR1 is SGHTA and CDR2 is FQGNSA. V lost 4 bases and J lost 0; bases outside the gene matches: 4. The CDR3 sequence is 15 residues long. The CDR3 protein is CASSSGQGANYGYTF. CDR3 in DNA: TGTGCCAGCAGCTCAGGACAGGGAGCTAACTATGGCTACACCTTC.

The V and J genes are TRBV5-1 and TRBJ2-3; 8 positions agree with TRBD2. The CDR3 has 15 amino acids. V lost 5 bases and J lost 3; bases outside the gene matches: 8. Per germline, CDR1 SGHRS and CDR2 YFSETQ. CDR3 in amino acids: CASRKGLAETDTQYF. The CDR3 nucleotides read TGCGCCAGCAGGAAAGGACTAGCAGAGACAGATACGCAGTATTTT.

The gene calls are TRBV5-4 and TRBJ2-2, with 9 bases that match TRBD2. In germline, CDR1 is SGHNT, CDR2 YYREEE (reference sequence). The CDR3 extends over 16 amino acids. The V segment lost 3 bases and the J segment 6 bases; nucleotides outside the gene matches: 9. The CDR3 nucleotides read TGTGCCAGCAGCTCTCTCAGCGGGAGGCGGGCCGGGGAGCTGTTTTTT. Translating it yields CASSSLSGRRAGELFF.

The chain carries TRBV7-2 and TRBJ2-7, with TRBD2 identical over 7 bases. The V gene end was trimmed by 2 bases and the J gene end by 0 bases; junction bases not matched to a gene: 13. Germline lookup yields CDR1 SGHTA and CDR2 FQGNSA. The CDR3 is 18 amino acids. CDR3: CASSLLPVGGSSSYEQYF. As DNA, the CDR3 is TGTGCCAGCAGCTTACTCCCCGTGGGAGGGAGCAGCTCCTACGAGCAGTACTTC.

V usage is TRBV28 and J usage is TRBJ2-7; 8 nucleotides agree with TRBD2. The germline V gene encodes CDR1 MDHEN and CDR2 SYDVKM. Germline trimming cut 7 bases from V and 0 bases from J; bases unmatched to any gene: 11. This CDR3 is 16 amino acids long. CDR3 nucleotide sequence: TGTGCCAGCAAACCAAGACTAGCGAGGAGCTCCTACGAGCAGTACTTC. Protein product: CASKPRLARSSYEQYF. Complete variable domain (other parts from reference TRBV28 and TRBJ2-7): DVKVTQSSRYLVKRTGEKVFLECVQDMDHENMFWYRQDPGLGLRLIYFSYDVKMKEKGDIPEGYSVSREKKERFSLILESASTNQTSMYLCASKPRLARSSYEQYFGPGTRLTVT.

This chain uses TRBV4-1 with TRBJ2-7; 7 nucleotides match TRBD2. Trimming cost V 2 bases and J 3 bases; bases outside gene matches: 10. Looked up from germline, CDR1 is MGHRA and CDR2 is YSYEKL. The CDR3 totals 16 residues. CDR3 coding DNA: TGCGCCAGCAGCCAATCTTTAACGGGAGGAGGCTACGAGCAGTACTTC. Translated: CASSQSLTGGGYEQYF.

The genes are TRBV9 and TRBJ2-3, with D possibly matching TRBD1 (5 bases). Germline-derived CDR1 and CDR2 are SGDLS and YYNGEE. V lost 0 bases, J lost 4 bases, and 15 bases lay in between. This CDR3 is built from 16 residues. The CDR3 reads CASSVGGPQPSDTQYF. The CDR3 DNA follows: TGTGCCAGCAGCGTAGGGGGCCCGCAGCCATCAGATACGCAGTATTTT.

This rearrangement joins TRBV18 to TRBJ2-2, with 9 bases aligning to TRBD2. J was trimmed by 4 bases and V by 4 bases; bases with no gene match: 10. The CDR3 loop spans 17 amino acids. The germline V gene encodes CDR1 KGHSH and CDR2 LQKENI. The CDR3 nucleotides read TGTGCCAGCTCACTTACTATAGCGGGAGACCTCACCGGGGAGCTGTTTTTT. This gives the protein CASSLTIAGDLTGELFF.

The J gene is TRBJ2-7, the V gene TRBV28; D possibly corresponds to TRBD2 (6 bases). This CDR3 has 16 residues. The ends were cut back, 6 bases at V and 0 bases at J, with 18 bases in the middle. Germline loops: CDR1 MDHEN, CDR2 SYDVKM. The CDR3 DNA is TGTGCCAGCAGCCCTCGGGGGACTCCGAGCTCCTACGAGCAGTACTTC. Translation gives CASSPRGTPSSYEQYF.

The V and J genes are TRBV28 and TRBJ1-2; no reliable D call. V gave up 7 bases and J gave up 4 bases, with 22 bases separating them. This CDR3 comprises 16 residues. Germline values: CDR1 MDHEN, CDR2 SYDVKM. The CDR3: CASTGLSRQETYGYTF. The CDR3 coding sequence is TGTGCCAGCACCGGACTCTCCAGGCAGGAAACCTATGGCTACACCTTC.

This clone was detected once. The chain combines TRBV9 with TRBJ2-3; tentatively, D is TRBD1 (6 bases). CDR3 length: 15 residues. Deletions cut 4 bases from V and 0 bases from J, with 12 bases between. Germline CDR1 and CDR2: SGDLS and YYNGEE. The CDR3 loop reads CASSITTGSTDTQYF. For the CDR3, the DNA is TGTGCCAGCAGCATTACTACAGGGAGCACAGATACGCAGTATTTT.

The CDR3 DNA reads as TGTGCCAGCAGCTTAAAGGTGTGGGCAGAGATTCAAGAGACCCAGTACTTC. As protein: CASSLKVWAEIQETQYF. The chain recombines TRBV5-6 with TRBJ2-5; no firm D call. Trimming stripped 2 bases from V and 2 bases from J, with 19 bases between. The CDR3 length is 17 residues. The germline CDR1 and CDR2 sequences are SGHDT and YYEEEE.

The V call is TRBV7-3, the J call TRBJ2-7, with TRBD1 identical over 9 bases. Losses at the gene ends were 5 bases for V and 5 bases for J; bases not matched to a gene: 10. CDR3 length: 15 amino acids. Germline values: CDR1 SGHTA, CDR2 FQGTGA. CDR3 loop: CASSATGGIGDEQYF. In DNA form, the CDR3 reads TGTGCCAGCAGCGCCACAGGGGGCATAGGAGACGAGCAGTACTTC.

The V and J genes are TRBV29-1 and TRBJ2-7; possibly TRBD1 or TRBD2 for D (6 bases each). Trimming shortened V by 5 bases and J by 4 bases, and 12 bases separated the two germline ends. Germline V gene lookup returns CDR1 SQVTM and CDR2 ANQGSEA. The CDR3 totals 12 residues. The chain's CDR3 is CSVQGGRYEQYF. CDR3 bases: TGCAGCGTTCAAGGGGGGAGGTACGAGCAGTACTTC.

V and J are TRBV4-3 and TRBJ2-7; possibly TRBD2 for D (6 bases). Per the germline V gene, CDR1 is LGHNA and CDR2 is YSLEER. The CDR3 runs 15 residues. Trimming removed 4 bases at V and 1 base at J, with 14 bases between. This CDR3 reads CASSRGSGASYEQYF. The CDR3 bases are TGCGCCAGCAGCCGGGGTAGCGGAGCTTCCTACGAGCAGTACTTC.

The chain uses TRBV4-2 and TRBJ2-3, with 11 bases that match TRBD2. The CDR3 totals 17 residues. CDR1 LGHNA and CDR2 YNFKEQ come from the germline V gene. Trimming cost V 1 base and J 3 bases; bases outside gene matches: 6. CDR3 nucleotides: TGTGCCAGCAGCCAAGGCCTAGCGGGAGGAGGGACAGATACGCAGTATTTT. Amino acid sequence: CASSQGLAGGGTDTQYF.

CDR3: CASSLRASGANIKQFF. Written as DNA, the CDR3 is TGTGCCAGCAGCTTAAGGGCTAGCGGGGCAAATATTAAGCAGTTCTTC. V usage is TRBV7-3 and J usage is TRBJ2-1, with 9 bases lining up with TRBD2. This CDR3 region has 16 residues. Germline CDR1 SGHTA, CDR2 FQGTGA. V gave up 1 base and J gave up 11 bases; unmatched junction bases: 12.